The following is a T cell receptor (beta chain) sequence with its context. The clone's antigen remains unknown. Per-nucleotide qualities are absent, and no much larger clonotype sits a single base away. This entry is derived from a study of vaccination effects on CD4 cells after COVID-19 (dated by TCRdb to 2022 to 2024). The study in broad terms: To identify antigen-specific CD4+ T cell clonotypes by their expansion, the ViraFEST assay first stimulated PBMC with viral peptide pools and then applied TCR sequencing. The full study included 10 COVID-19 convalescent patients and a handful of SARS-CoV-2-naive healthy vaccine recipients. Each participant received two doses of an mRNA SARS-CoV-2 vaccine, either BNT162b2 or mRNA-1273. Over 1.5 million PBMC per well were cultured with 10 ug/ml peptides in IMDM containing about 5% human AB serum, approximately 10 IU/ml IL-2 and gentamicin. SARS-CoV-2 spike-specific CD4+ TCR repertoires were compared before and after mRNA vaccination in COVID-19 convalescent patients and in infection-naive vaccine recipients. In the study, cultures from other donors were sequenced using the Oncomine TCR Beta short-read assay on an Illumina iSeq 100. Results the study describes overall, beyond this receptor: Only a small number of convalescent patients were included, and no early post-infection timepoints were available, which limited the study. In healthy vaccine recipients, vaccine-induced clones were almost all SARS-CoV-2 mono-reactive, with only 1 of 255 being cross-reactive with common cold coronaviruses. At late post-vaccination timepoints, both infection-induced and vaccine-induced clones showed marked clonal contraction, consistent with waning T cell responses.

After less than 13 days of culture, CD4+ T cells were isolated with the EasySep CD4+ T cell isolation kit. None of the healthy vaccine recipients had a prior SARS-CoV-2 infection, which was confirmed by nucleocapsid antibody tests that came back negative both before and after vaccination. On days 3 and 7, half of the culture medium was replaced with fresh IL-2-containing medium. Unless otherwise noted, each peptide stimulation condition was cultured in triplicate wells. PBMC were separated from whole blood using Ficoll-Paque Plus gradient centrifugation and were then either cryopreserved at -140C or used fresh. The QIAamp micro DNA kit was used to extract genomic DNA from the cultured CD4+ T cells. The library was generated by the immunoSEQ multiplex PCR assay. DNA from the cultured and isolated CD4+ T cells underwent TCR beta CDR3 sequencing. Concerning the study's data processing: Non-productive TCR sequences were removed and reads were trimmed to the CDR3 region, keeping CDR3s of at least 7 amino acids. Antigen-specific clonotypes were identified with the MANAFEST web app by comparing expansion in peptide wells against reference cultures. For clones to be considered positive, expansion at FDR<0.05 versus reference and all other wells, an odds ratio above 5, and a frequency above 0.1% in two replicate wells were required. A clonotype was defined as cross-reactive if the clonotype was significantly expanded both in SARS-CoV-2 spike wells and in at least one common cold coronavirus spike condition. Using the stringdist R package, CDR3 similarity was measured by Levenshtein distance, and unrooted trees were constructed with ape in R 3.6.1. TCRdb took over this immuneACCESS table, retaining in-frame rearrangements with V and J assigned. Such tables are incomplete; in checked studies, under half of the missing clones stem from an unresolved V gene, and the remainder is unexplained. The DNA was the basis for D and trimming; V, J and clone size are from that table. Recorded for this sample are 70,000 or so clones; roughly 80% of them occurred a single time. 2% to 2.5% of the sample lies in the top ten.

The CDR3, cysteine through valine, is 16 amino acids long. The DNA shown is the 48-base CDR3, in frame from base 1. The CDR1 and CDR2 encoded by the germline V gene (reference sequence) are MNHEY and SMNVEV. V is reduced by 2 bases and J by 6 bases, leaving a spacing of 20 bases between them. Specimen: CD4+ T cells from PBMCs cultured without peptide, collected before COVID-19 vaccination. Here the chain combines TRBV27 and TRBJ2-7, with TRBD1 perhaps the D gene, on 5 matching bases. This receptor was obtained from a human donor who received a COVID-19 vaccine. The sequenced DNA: TGTGCCAGCAGTTTAACTGTGGCAGGGTCGTCGAGCGAGCAGTACGTC. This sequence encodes CASSLTVAGSSSEQYV.